These 16 T cell receptor beta chains were all obtained from the same sample, sequenced in a study of T-cell memory formation after mild COVID-19. TCRdb re-analysed the 5' RACE reads in MiXCR, keeping a single row per CDR3 protein. The sample includes under 200,000 distinct CDR3 sequences, roughly 10% of them seen just once. Sequencing used PBMCs or a T cell subset sorted from them (not recorded which). The receptors were gathered from a man aged 18 to 30 who had mild COVID-19 (a few samples of this study predate the infection). Cell type and time point are not known.

V is TRBV5-1 and J is TRBJ2-3; D may be TRBD2 (5 bases). V shed 4 bases and J shed 7 bases, with 16 bases lying between them. Germline-derived CDR1 and CDR2 are SGHRS and YFSETQ. The CDR3 is made up of 14 amino acids. The CDR3 sequence: CASSDRTSGNTQYF. The CDR3, as DNA: TGCGCCAGCAGCGATAGGACGTCCGGGAATACGCAGTATTTT.

This clonotype was seen a few times. This chain links TRBV27 with TRBJ1-2; D unresolved. The CDR3 covers 9 residues. Between the trimmed V and J ends, which lost 7 bases and 7 bases, there was a span of 4 bases. Per the germline V gene, CDR1 is MNHEY and CDR2 is SMNVEV (reference sequence). CDR3 DNA: TGTGCCAGCACAGGTGGCTACACCTTC. Protein sequence: CASTGGYTF.

This clonotype was seen a handful of times. The chain joins TRBV3-1 to TRBJ1-3; D gene ambiguous. The CDR3 extends over 14 amino acids. Trimming removed 1 base from V and 0 bases from J, with 4 bases in between. The germline V gene encodes CDR1 LGHDT and CDR2 YNNKEL (reference sequence). Written as DNA, the CDR3 is TGTGCCAGCAGCCAAGTCAACTCTGGAAACACCATATATTTT. Amino acid sequence: CASSQVNSGNTIYF.

This clonotype was picked up a small number of times. V usage is TRBV9 and J usage is TRBJ1-1, with TRBD1 identical over 7 bases. CDR3 size: 13 residues. Trimming took 4 bases from V and 4 from J; bases not matched to a gene: 4. The germline gives CDR1 SGDLS, CDR2 YYNGEE. DNA of the CDR3: TGTGCCAGCAGCTTCCGGACAGGCACTGAAGCTTTCTTT. This encodes CASSFRTGTEAFF.

This clonotype was found a few times. The rearrangement joins TRBV20-1 to TRBJ1-2; D is undetermined. Germline V lookup: CDR1 DFQATT, CDR2 SNEGSKA (reference sequence). The CDR3 runs 12 residues. Deletions cut 3 bases from V and 8 bases from J, with 13 bases between. The CDR3, as DNA: TGCAGTGCTAGTTCCAGCGGGTTCGGCTACACCTTC. This translates into CSASSSGFGYTF.

This clonotype came up a few times. This rearrangement joins TRBV6-5 to TRBJ1-2; D is ambiguous. Germline values: CDR1 MNHEY, CDR2 SVGAGI. Between the trimmed V and J ends, which lost 4 bases and 0 bases, there was a span of 12 bases. This CDR3 spans 15 amino acids. The CDR3 protein is CASSFGRYSNYGYTF. For the CDR3, the DNA is TGTGCCAGCAGTTTTGGACGGTATTCTAACTATGGCTACACCTTC.

The chain is built from TRBV28 and TRBJ2-2; D call uncertain. CDR1 is MDHEN, CDR2 SYDVKM, per germline. This CDR3 contains 15 residues. V shed 6 bases and J shed 3 bases, with 14 bases lying between them. DNA of the CDR3: TGTGCCAGCAGCCGTGACCCCCGGTACACCGGGGAGCTGTTTTTT. It codes for CASSRDPRYTGELFF.

The chain is built from TRBV4-3 and TRBJ1-4, with D tentatively TRBD1 (5 bases). This CDR3 has 15 amino acids. Between the trimmed V and J ends, which lost 7 bases and 4 bases, there was a span of 16 bases. The germline V gene has CDR1 LGHNA and CDR2 YSLEER. The CDR3 DNA reads as TGCGCCAGCAACGTAACCGGGACGTTTAATGAAAAACTGTTTTTT. Its protein product is CASNVTGTFNEKLFF.

This rearrangement joins TRBV5-6 to TRBJ2-5; D gene uncertain. The CDR3 totals 13 residues. Trimming stripped 4 bases from V and 5 bases from J, with 12 bases between. Germline V gene data show CDR1 as SGHDT and CDR2 as YYEEEE. The CDR3 region is CASSLVALETQYF. In DNA, the CDR3 is TGTGCCAGCAGCCTGGTCGCGCTTGAGACCCAGTACTTC.

This clonotype was picked up a small number of times. This rearrangement joins TRBV18 to TRBJ1-5; no definite D call. The V gene lost 3 bases and the J gene lost 6 bases, with 9 bases spanning the gap. Germline assignment: CDR1 KGHSH and CDR2 LQKENI. This CDR3 region has 13 residues. The DNA of the CDR3 is TGTGCCAGCTCACCGGATGGATTTCAGCCCCAGCATTTT. It codes for CASSPDGFQPQHF.

The CDR3 reads CASSTPPGTSGGKMYF. The DNA for the CDR3 is TGTGCCAGCAGCACCCCCCCCGGGACTAGCGGGGGCAAAATGTACTTC. The chain couples TRBV7-2 to TRBJ2-4; 14 nucleotides line up with TRBD2. The CDR3 consists of 16 residues. J lost 15 bases, V lost 5 bases, and 15 bases had no gene match. Germline V CDR1 and CDR2: SGHTA, FQGNSA.

In its sample, this clonotype was seen a few times. The chain links TRBV12-3 or TRBV12-4 to TRBJ1-2; D remains unclear. The CDR3 has 15 residues. The ends were cut back, 2 bases at V and 4 bases at J, with 14 bases in the middle. The CDR3 loop reads CASSLFPGRAYGYTF. CDR3 DNA: TGTGCCAGCAGTTTATTCCCAGGACGAGCCTATGGCTACACCTTC.

CDR3 residues: CASRLSGTGELFF. The CDR3 DNA is TGTGCCAGCAGGCTTAGCGGGACCGGGGAGCTGTTTTTT. The chain is built from TRBV7-2 and TRBJ2-2, with 7 bases lining up with TRBD2. The CDR3 length is 13 residues. V lost 6 bases, J lost 5 bases, and 3 bases stayed unmatched. Germline V gives CDR1 SGHTA, CDR2 FQGNSA. The full variable domain, rest sourced from reference TRBV7-2 and TRBJ2-2, is GAGVSQSPSNKVTEKGKDVELRCDPISGHTALYWYRQSLGQGLEFLIYFQGNSAPDKSGLPSDRFSAERTGGSVSTLTIQRTQQEDSAVYLCASRLSGTGELFFGEGSRLTVL.

This clonotype was seen a handful of times. A junction boundary mismatches the germline segment, possibly from a read error. J is TRBJ1-5 and V is TRBV4-3; a possible D gene is TRBD1 (5 bases). The CDR3 has 14 residues. Germline V gene sequence: CDR1 LGHNA, CDR2 YSLEER. CDR3 in amino acids: CASSQDGGGQLQHF. Written as DNA, the CDR3 is TGCGCCAGCAGCCAAGACGGGGGGGGTCAGCTCCAGCATTTT.

This clonotype has only a few counts. The rearrangement links TRBV7-2 to TRBJ1-1; no clear D. Germline CDR1 and CDR2: SGHTA and FQGNSA. With 3 bases removed from V and 4 bases from J, the gap between germline ends came to 15 bases. CDR3 length: 15 residues. The CDR3 reads CASSFTRPGSTEAFF. Written as DNA, the CDR3 is TGTGCCAGCAGCTTCACCCGGCCCGGGAGCACTGAAGCTTTCTTT.

The V and J genes are TRBV2 and TRBJ2-5, with D uncertain. The CDR3 sequence is 14 residues long. In germline, CDR1 is SNHLY, CDR2 FYNNEI. The ends were cut back, 2 bases at V and 3 bases at J, with 10 bases in the middle. The chain's CDR3 is CASSERWAEETQYF. CDR3 sequence (DNA): TGTGCCAGCAGTGAACGATGGGCGGAAGAGACCCAGTACTTC.